The clone carrying this T cell receptor (beta chain) occurred once. The data stem from a study of blood T cell repertoires in COVID-19. For the study at large: Acute and convalescent COVID-19 samples came from the United States, Italy and Spain.

Clinical history reported by participants formed the basis on which cohorts were assigned. Each recovered donor of Cohort 3 presented with two negative PCRs, clearance, or symptom resolution. Sequencing used immunoSEQ multiplex PCR; TCRdb keeps in-frame clones, though not all of them. The sample includes about 240,000 clones, roughly 91% of them seen just once. V lost 5 bases and J lost 2; bases outside the gene matches: 12. The CDR3 contains 16 residues. The germline CDR1 and CDR2 sequences are LGHNT and FRNRAP. This TCR was sampled from a man aged 40-55 years who had recovered from COVID-19. The gene calls are TRBV12-5 and TRBJ2-7; 7 nucleotides align to TRBD1. Sequencing was done on a sample of PBMCs or T cells enriched from blood (not recorded which). The CDR3 DNA reads as TGTGCTAGTGGTCCCGGGACAGCCCGGTGGGCCTACGAGCAGTACTTC. Its protein product is CASGPGTARWAYEQYF.